A selection of T cell receptor beta chains follows, all from one sample in a study of blood T cell repertoires in COVID-19. Sequenced by immunoSEQ multiplex PCR; TCRdb stores in-frame clones only, minus some. This table holds roughly 45,000 clones, around four fifths found once. Sequenced sample: peripheral blood. These receptors all stem from a human donor in a cohort sampled during active COVID-19. CDR3s include the opening cysteine and the closing phenylalanine or tryptophan. Fields, in order: clone size, J gene, V gene, D gene, CDR3 protein, CDR3 DNA. A D gene is named only where the DNA matches it firmly. Not all rows give a size; the values are once, few, many and, for expanded clones, a class.

size: .
J: TRBJ1-2
V: TRBV29-1
D: .
CDR3: CSVVGRAGAYGYTF
DNA: TGCAGCGTTGTCGGGAGGGCAGGGGCCTATGGCTACACCTTC

size: .
J: TRBJ2-7
V: TRBV14
D: TRBD2
CDR3: CASSRDFGTSASYEQYF
DNA: TGTGCCAGCAGCCGAGATTTCGGGACTAGCGCGTCCTACGAGCAGTACTTC

size: .
J: TRBJ1-5
V: TRBV6-5
D: TRBD1
CDR3: CASRDRDYSNQPQHF
DNA: TGTGCCAGCAGGGACAGGGACTATAGCAATCAGCCCCAGCATTTT

size: .
J: TRBJ1-4
V: TRBV30
D: .
CDR3: CAWSAQRGEKLFF
DNA: TGTGCCTGGAGTGCGCAGCGAGGGGAAAAACTGTTTTTT

size: .
J: TRBJ2-5
V: TRBV5-1
D: .
CDR3: CASSLGPVAVETQYF
DNA: TGCGCCAGCAGCTTGGGTCCCGTAGCGGTAGAGACCCAGTACTTC

size: once
J: TRBJ2-5
V: TRBV5-4
D: TRBD2
CDR3: CASSTGTSGGVLQETQYF
DNA: TGTGCCAGCAGCACGGGGACTAGCGGGGGCGTACTCCAAGAGACCCAGTACTTC

size: .
J: TRBJ2-4
V: TRBV13
D: .
CDR3: CASSLGLSRSAKNIQYF
DNA: TGTGCCAGCAGCTTAGGCCTATCCCGGTCCGCCAAAAACATTCAGTACTTC

size: once
J: TRBJ1-5
V: TRBV28
D: .
CDR3: CASSLEAHHQPQHF
DNA: TGTGCCAGCAGCCTCGAAGCGCACCATCAGCCCCAGCATTTT

size: .
J: TRBJ1-1
V: TRBV19
D: .
CDR3: CASSNQGNTEAFF
DNA: TGTGCCAGCTCCAACCAGGGGAACACTGAAGCTTTCTTT

size: .
J: TRBJ2-7
V: TRBV2
D: TRBD2
CDR3: CASSDASGGIYEQYF
DNA: TGTGCCAGCAGTGATGCTAGCGGGGGGATCTACGAGCAGTACTTC

size: .
J: TRBJ2-7
V: TRBV5-6
D: TRBD1
CDR3: CASSPTGVSYEQYF
DNA: TGTGCCAGCAGCCCGACAGGGGTCTCCTACGAGCAGTACTTC

size: .
J: TRBJ1-2
V: TRBV9
D: TRBD1
CDR3: CASSALTGDVGGYTF
DNA: TGTGCCAGCAGCGCCTTGACAGGGGATGTGGGTGGCTACACCTTC

size: once
J: TRBJ2-4
V: TRBV3-1/TRBV3-2
D: TRBD1
CDR3: CASSPIGTGPTMVIQYF
DNA: TGTGCCAGCAGCCCAATCGGGACAGGCCCTACAATGGTCATTCAGTACTTC

size: .
J: TRBJ1-2
V: TRBV27
D: TRBD1
CDR3: CASSSWTGEIRGYTF
DNA: TGTGCCAGCAGTTCCTGGACAGGGGAAATACGAGGCTACACCTTC

size: .
J: TRBJ1-4
V: TRBV19
D: .
CDR3: CASMGQPYATNEKLFF
DNA: TGTGCCAGTATGGGGCAACCATATGCAACTAATGAAAAACTGTTTTTT

size: .
J: TRBJ1-4
V: TRBV15
D: .
CDR3: CATSRELWTQNEKLFF
DNA: TGTGCCACCAGCAGGGAACTGTGGACACAGAATGAAAAACTGTTTTTT

size: once
J: TRBJ1-1
V: TRBV5-1
D: .
CDR3: CASQEGGNTEAFF
DNA: TGCGCCAGCCAGGAGGGAGGGAACACTGAAGCTTTCTTT

size: .
J: TRBJ1-1
V: TRBV6-2/TRBV6-3
D: .
CDR3: CASSYRVNTEAFF
DNA: TGTGCCAGCAGTTATCGGGTCAACACTGAAGCTTTCTTT

size: .
J: TRBJ1-1
V: TRBV7-2
D: .
CDR3: CASSIPRGLNTEAFF
DNA: TGTGCCAGCAGCATACCCAGGGGTCTGAACACTGAAGCTTTCTTT

size: once
J: TRBJ1-4
V: TRBV2
D: TRBD1
CDR3: CASSGDRAATNEKLFF
DNA: TGTGCCAGCAGTGGGGACAGGGCCGCAACTAATGAAAAACTGTTTTTT